This TCR beta chain was sequenced in a study of identical twins' blood T cells. TCRdb re-analysed the 5' RACE reads in MiXCR, keeping a single row per CDR3 protein. The repertoire has a few hundred thousand distinct CDR3 sequences, over 25% of them found once; the top ten carry 5.5% to 7%. CDR1 is DFQATT and CDR2 is SNEGSKA in the germline V gene (reference sequence). The CDR3 sequence is 11 residues long. The sequencing input was PBMCs. This TCR was recovered from a woman between 18 and 55 years old in good health. The V gene is TRBV20-1, the J gene TRBJ1-1; TRBD1 is a possible D gene (5 bases). The CDR3, as DNA: TGCAGGGTCCTAAGGGGCACTGAAGCTTTCTTT. Translation: CRVLRGTEAFF.